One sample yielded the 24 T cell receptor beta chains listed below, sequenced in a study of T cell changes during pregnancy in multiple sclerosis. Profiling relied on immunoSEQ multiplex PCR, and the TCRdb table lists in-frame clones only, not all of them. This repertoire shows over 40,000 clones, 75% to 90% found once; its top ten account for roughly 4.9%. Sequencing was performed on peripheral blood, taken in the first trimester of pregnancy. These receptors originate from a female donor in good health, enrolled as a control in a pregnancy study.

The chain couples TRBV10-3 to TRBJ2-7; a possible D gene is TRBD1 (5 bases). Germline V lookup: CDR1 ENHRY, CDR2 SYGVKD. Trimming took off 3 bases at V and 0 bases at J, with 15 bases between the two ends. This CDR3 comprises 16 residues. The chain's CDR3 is CAISDGRVWDSYEQYF. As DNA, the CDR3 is TGTGCCATCAGTGATGGCAGGGTATGGGACTCCTACGAGCAGTACTTC.

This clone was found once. The CDR3 bases are TGTGCCAGCAGCTTGGGTCTAGCGGGAGCAGGGGATACGCAGTATTTT. Its translation is CASSLGLAGAGDTQYF. This chain joins TRBV5-4 and TRBJ2-3; TRBD2 aligns across 10 bases. Germline values: CDR1 SGHNT, CDR2 YYREEE (reference sequence). Trimming removed 0 bases from V and 6 bases from J; junction bases left unmatched: 7. The length of the CDR3 is 16 residues.

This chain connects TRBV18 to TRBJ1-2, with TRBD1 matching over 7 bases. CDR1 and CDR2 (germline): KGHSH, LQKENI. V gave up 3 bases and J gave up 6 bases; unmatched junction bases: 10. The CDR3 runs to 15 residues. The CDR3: CASSPRNRGIDGYTF. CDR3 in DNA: TGTGCCAGCTCACCTCGAAACAGGGGAATAGATGGCTACACCTTC.

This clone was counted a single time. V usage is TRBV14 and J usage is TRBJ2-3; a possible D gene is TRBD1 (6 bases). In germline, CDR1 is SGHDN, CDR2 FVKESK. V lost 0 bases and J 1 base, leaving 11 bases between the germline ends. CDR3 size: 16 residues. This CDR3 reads CASSQDRKGGTDTQYF. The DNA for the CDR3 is TGTGCCAGCAGCCAAGATCGGAAGGGGGGCACAGATACGCAGTATTTT.

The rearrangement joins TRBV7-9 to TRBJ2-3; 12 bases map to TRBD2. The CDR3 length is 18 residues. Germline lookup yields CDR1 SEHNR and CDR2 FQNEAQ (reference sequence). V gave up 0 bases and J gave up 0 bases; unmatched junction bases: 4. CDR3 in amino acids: CASSLAGGTSGSTDTQYF. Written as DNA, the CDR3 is TGTGCCAGCAGCTTAGCGGGAGGGACTAGCGGGAGCACAGATACGCAGTATTTT.

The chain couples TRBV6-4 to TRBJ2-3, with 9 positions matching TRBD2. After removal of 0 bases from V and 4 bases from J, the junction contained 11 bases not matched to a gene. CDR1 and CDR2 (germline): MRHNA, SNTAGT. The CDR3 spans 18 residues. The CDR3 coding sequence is TGTGCCAGCAGTGACTCCGGTAGCGGGAGTGGAGGCGCAGATACGCAGTATTTT. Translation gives CASSDSGSGSGGADTQYF.

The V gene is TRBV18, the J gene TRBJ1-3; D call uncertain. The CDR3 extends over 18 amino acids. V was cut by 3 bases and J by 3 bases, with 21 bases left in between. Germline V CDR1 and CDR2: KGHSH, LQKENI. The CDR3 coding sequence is TGTGCCAGCTCACCTACGGCTGTGGCGGTTTTCGGTGGAAACACCATATATTTT. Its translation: CASSPTAVAVFGGNTIYF.

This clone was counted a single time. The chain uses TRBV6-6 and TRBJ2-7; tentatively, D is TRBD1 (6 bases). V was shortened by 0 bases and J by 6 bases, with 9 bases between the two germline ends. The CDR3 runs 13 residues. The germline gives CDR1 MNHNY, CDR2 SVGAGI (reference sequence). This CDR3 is CASSYSRGSEQYF. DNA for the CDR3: TGTGCCAGCAGTTACTCGAGGGGGTCCGAGCAGTACTTC.

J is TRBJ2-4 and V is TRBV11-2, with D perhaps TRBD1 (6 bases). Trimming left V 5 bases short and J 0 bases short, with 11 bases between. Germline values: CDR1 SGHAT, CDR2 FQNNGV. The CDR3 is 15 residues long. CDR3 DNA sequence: TGTGCCAGCAGCCCCTCCAGGGGAGCCAAAAACATTCAGTACTTC. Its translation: CASSPSRGAKNIQYF. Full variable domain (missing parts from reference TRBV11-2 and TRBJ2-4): EAGVAQSPRYKIIEKRQSVAFWCNPISGHATLYWYQQILGQGPKLLIQFQNNGVVDDSQLPKDRFSAERLKGVDSTLKIQPAKLEDSAVYLCASSPSRGAKNIQYFGAGTRLSVL.

The CDR3 loop reads CATSISPGQTLEKLFF. CDR3 DNA: TGTGCCACCAGCATATCACCGGGACAGACCTTGGAAAAACTGTTTTTT. This sequence joins TRBV15 and TRBJ1-4, with 7 nucleotides matching TRBD1. This CDR3 region has 16 residues. Unmatched junction bases numbered 13, after V lost 4 bases and J lost 8 bases. Germline loops: CDR1 LNHNV, CDR2 YYDKDF (reference sequence).

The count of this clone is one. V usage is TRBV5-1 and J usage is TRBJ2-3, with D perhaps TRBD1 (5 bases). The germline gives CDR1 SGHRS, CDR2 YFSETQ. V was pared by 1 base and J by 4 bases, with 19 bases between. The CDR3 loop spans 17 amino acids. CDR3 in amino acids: CASSLIRVGKGADTQYF. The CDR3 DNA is TGCGCCAGCAGCTTGATTCGTGTAGGGAAAGGGGCAGATACGCAGTATTTT.

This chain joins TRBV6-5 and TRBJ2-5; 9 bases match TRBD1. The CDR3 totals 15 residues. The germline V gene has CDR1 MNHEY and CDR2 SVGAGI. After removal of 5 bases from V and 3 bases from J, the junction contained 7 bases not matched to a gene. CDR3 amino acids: CASSPPGQGEETQYF. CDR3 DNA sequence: TGTGCCAGCAGTCCCCCGGGACAGGGAGAAGAGACCCAGTACTTC.

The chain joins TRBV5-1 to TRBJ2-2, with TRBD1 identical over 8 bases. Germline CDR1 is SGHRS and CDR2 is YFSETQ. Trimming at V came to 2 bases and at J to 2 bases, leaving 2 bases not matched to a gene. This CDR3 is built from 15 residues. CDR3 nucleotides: TGCGCCAGCAGCTTAGCAGGGGGCAACACCGGGGAGCTGTTTTTT. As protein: CASSLAGGNTGELFF. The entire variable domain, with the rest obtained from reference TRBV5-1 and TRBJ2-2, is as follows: KAGVTQTPRYLIKTRGQQVTLSCSPISGHRSVSWYQQTPGQGLQFLFEYFSETQRNKGNFPGRFSGRQFSNSRSEMNVSTLELGDSALYLCASSLAGGNTGELFFGEGSRLTVL.

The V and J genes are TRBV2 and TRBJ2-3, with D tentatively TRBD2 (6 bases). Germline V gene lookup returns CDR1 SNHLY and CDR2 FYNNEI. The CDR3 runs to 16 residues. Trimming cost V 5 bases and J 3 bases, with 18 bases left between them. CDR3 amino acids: CASSLRDFRRTDTQYF. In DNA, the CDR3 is TGTGCCAGCAGTTTACGGGACTTTCGGCGGACAGATACGCAGTATTTT.

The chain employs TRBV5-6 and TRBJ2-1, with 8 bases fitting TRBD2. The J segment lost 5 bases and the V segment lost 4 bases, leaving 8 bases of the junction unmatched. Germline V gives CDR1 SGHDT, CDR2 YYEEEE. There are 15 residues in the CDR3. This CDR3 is CASSVRGLGDNEQFF. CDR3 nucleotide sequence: TGTGCCAGCAGCGTTCGGGGACTAGGGGACAATGAGCAGTTCTTC.

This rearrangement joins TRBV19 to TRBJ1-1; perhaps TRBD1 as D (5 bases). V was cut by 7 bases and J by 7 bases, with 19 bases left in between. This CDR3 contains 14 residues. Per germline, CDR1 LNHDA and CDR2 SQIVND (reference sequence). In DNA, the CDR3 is TGTGCCAGTACCCCTTTGCAGGGCTGGAGTGAAGCTTTCTTT. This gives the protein CASTPLQGWSEAFF.

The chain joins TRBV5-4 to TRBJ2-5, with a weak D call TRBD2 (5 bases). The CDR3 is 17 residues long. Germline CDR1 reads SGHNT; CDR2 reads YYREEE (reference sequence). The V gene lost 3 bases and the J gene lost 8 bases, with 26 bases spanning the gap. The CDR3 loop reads CASSSGDTTRADDTQYF. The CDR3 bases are TGTGCCAGCAGCTCCGGGGATACGACGAGGGCGGATGACACCCAGTACTTC.

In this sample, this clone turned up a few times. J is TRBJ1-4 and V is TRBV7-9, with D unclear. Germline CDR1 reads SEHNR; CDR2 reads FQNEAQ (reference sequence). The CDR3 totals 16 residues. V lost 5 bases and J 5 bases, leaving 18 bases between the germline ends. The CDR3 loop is CASSPSLGNQNEKLFF. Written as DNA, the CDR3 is TGTGCCAGCAGCCCTAGCCTCGGAAATCAGAATGAAAAACTGTTTTTT.

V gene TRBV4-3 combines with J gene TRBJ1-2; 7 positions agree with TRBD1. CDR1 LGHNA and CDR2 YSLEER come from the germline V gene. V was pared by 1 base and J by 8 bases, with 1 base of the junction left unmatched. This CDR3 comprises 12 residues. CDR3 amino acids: CASSQGGGGYTF. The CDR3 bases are TGCGCCAGCAGCCAAGGAGGGGGCGGCTACACCTTC.

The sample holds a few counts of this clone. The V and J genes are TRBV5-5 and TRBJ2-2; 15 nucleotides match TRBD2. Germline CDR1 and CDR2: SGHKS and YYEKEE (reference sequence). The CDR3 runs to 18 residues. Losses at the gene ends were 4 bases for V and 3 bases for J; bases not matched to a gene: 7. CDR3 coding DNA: TGTGCCAGCAGCATCCGGACTAGCGGGGGGGCCGACACCGGGGAGCTGTTTTTT. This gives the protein CASSIRTSGGADTGELFF. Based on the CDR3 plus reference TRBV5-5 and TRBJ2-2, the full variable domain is DAGVTQSPTHLIKTRGQQVTLRCSPISGHKSVSWYQQVLGQGPQFIFQYYEKEERGRGNFPDRFSARQFPNYSSELNVNALLLGDSALYLCASSIRTSGGADTGELFFGEGSRLTVL.

CDR3 loop: CASSLFSRGRPTSTDTQYF. For the CDR3, the DNA is TGTGCCAGCAGTTTATTTTCCAGGGGGCGACCGACTAGCACAGATACGCAGTATTTT. V usage is TRBV28 and J usage is TRBJ2-3; 8 nucleotides agree with TRBD1. The CDR3 runs 19 residues. Losses at the gene ends were 1 base for V and 0 bases for J; bases not matched to a gene: 12. Looked up from germline, CDR1 is MDHEN and CDR2 is SYDVKM.

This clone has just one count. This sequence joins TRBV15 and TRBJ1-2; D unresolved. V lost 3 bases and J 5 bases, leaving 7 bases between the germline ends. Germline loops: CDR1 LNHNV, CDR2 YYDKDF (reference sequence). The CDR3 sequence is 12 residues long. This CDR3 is CATSSTTYGYTF. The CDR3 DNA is TGTGCCACCAGCAGCACTACTTATGGCTACACCTTC.

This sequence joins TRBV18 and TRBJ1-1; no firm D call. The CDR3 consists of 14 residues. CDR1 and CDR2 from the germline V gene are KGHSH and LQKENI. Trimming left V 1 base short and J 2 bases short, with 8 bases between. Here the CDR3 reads CASSPQEINTEAFF. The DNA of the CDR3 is TGTGCCAGCTCACCACAGGAGATTAACACTGAAGCTTTCTTT.

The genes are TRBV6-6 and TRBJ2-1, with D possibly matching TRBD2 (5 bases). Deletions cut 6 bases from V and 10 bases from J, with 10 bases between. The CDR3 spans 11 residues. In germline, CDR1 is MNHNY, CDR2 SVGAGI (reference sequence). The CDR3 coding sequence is TGTGCCAGCAGCGTTCCGGGGGAGCAGTTCTTC. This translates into CASSVPGEQFF.